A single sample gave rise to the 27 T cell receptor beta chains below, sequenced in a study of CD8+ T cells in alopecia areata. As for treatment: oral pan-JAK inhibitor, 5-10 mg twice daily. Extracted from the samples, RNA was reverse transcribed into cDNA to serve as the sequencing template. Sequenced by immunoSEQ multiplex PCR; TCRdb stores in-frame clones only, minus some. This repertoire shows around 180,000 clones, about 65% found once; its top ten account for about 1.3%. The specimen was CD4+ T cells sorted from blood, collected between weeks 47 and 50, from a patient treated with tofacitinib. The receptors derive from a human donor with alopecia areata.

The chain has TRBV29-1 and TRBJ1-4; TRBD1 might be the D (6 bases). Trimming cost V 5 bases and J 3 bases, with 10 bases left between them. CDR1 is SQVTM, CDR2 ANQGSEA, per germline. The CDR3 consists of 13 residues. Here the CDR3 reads CSVSTGPNEKLFF. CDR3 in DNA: TGCAGCGTTTCGACAGGTCCTAATGAAAAACTGTTTTTT.

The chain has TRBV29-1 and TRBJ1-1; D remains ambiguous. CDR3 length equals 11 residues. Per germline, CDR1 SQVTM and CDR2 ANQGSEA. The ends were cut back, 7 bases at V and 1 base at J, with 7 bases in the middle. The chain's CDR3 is CSASRNTEAFF. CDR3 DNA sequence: TGCAGCGCGTCGCGGAACACTGAAGCTTTCTTT.

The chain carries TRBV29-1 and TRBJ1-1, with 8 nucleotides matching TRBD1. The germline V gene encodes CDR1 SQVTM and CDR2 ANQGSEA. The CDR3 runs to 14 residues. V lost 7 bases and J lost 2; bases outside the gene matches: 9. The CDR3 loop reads CSGKAGTGNTEAFF. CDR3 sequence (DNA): TGCAGCGGGAAGGCTGGGACAGGTAACACTGAAGCTTTCTTT.

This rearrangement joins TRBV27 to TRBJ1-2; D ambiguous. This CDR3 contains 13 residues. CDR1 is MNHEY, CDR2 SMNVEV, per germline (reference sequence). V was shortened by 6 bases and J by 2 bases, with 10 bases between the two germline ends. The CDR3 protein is CASRPTGNYGYTF. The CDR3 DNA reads TGTGCCAGCAGGCCGACGGGGAACTATGGCTACACCTTC.

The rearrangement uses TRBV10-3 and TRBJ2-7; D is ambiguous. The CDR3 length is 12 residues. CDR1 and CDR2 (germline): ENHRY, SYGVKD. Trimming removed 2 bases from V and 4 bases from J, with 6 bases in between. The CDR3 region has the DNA TGTGCCATCAGTGAGATGGGGTACGAGCAGTACTTC. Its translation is CAISEMGYEQYF.

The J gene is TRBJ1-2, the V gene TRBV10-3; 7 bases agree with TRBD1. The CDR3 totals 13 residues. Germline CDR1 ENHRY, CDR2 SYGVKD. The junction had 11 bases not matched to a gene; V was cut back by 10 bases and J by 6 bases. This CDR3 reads CASRGDSTDGYTF. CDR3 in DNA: TGTGCCAGCCGTGGGGACAGTACCGATGGCTACACCTTC.

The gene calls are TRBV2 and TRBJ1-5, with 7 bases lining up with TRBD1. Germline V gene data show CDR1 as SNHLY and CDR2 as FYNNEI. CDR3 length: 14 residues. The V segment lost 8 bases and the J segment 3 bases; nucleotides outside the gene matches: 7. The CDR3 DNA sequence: TGTGCCAGCGGCCGGGACAGACCCAATCAGCCCCAGCATTTT. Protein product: CASGRDRPNQPQHF.

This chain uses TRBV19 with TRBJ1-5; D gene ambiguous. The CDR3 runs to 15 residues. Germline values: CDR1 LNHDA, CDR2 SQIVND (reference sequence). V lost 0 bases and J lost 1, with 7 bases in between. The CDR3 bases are TGTGCCAGTAGTATAGATATTGGGAGCAATCAGCCCCAGCATTTT. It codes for CASSIDIGSNQPQHF. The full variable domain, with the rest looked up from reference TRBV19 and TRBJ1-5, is DGGITQSPKYLFRKEGQNVTLSCEQNLNHDAMYWYRQDPGQGLRLIYYSQIVNDFQKGDIAEGYSVSREKKESFPLTVTSAQKNPTAFYLCASSIDIGSNQPQHFGDGTRLSIL.

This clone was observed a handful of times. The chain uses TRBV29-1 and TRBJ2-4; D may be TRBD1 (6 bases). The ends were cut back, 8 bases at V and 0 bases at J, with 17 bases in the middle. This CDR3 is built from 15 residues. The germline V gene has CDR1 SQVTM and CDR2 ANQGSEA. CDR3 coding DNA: TGCAGCATCTTGACAGGCCCCTCAGCCAAAAACATTCAGTACTTC. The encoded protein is CSILTGPSAKNIQYF.

CDR3 loop: CASTVTAFMNTEAFF. The CDR3 DNA reads TGTGCCAGCACCGTCACAGCCTTCATGAACACTGAAGCTTTCTTT. V is TRBV6-1 and J is TRBJ1-1, with D unresolved. The V end was cut by 7 bases, the J end by 0 bases, with 15 bases between. From germline, CDR1 is MNHNS and CDR2 SASEGT. The CDR3 contains 15 residues.

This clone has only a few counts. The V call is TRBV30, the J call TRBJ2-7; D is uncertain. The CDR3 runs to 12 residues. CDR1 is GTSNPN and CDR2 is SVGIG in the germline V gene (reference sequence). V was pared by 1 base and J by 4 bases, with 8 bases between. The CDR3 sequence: CAWSEQGYEQYF. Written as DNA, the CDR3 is TGTGCCTGGAGTGAACAAGGGTACGAGCAGTACTTC. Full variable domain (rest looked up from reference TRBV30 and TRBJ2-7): SQTIHQWPATLVQPVGSPLSLECTVEGTSNPNLYWYRQAAGRGLQLLFYSVGIGQISSEVPQNLSASRPQDRQFILSSKKLLLSDSGFYLCAWSEQGYEQYFGPGTRLTVT.

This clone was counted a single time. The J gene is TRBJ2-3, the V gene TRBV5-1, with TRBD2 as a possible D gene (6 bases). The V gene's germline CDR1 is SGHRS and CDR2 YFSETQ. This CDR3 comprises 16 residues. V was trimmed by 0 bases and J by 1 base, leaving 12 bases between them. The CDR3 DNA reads TGCGCCAGCAGCTTGGAATCTAGCGAAGGCACAGATACGCAGTATTTT. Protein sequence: CASSLESSEGTDTQYF.

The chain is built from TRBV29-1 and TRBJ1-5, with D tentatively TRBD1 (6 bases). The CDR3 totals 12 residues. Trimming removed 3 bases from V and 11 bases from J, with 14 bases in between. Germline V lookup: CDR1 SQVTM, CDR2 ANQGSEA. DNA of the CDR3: TGCAGCGTTGAGTCCGGGGGCCAGACCCAGCATTTT. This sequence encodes CSVESGGQTQHF.

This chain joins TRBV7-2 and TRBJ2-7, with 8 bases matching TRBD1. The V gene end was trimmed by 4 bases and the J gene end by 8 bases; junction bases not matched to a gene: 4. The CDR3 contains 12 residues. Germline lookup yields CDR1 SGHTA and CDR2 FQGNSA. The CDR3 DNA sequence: TGTGCCAGCAGCTCGGACAGGGTGAAGCAGTACTTC. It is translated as CASSSDRVKQYF.

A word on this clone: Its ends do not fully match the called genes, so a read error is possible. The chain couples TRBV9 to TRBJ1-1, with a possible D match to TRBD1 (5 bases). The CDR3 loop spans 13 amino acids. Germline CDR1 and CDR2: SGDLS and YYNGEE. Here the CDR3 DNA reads TGTGCCAGCAGCGTAGATAACCGTCAGGGTGCCGTCTTT. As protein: CASSVDNRQGAVF.

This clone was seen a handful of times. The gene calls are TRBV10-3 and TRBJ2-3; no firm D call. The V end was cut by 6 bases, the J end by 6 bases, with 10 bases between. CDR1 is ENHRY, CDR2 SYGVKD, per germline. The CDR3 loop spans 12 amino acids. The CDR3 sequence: CAISILGDTQYF. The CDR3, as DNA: TGTGCCATCAGCATTTTGGGGGATACGCAGTATTTT.

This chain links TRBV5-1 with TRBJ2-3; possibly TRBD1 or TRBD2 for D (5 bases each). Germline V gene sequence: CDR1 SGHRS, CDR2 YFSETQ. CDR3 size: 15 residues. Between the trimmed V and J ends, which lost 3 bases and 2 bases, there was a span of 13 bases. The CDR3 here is CASSSRGGVTDTQYF. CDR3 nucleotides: TGCGCCAGCAGCTCTCGTGGGGGTGTCACAGATACGCAGTATTTT.

The DNA of the CDR3 is TGTGCCAGCAGTGAAGCGGGGGGGGCCAATCAGCCCCAGCATTTT. Translating gives CASSEAGGANQPQHF. The chain has TRBV6-1 and TRBJ1-5; a possible D gene is TRBD1 (6 bases). The CDR3 contains 15 residues. Germline lookup yields CDR1 MNHNS and CDR2 SASEGT. Trimming removed 0 bases from V and 3 bases from J, with 9 bases in between.

The DNA for the CDR3 is TGTGCCTGGGACGGGACAGGAGACAATGAGCAGTTCTTC. Its protein product is CAWDGTGDNEQFF. The rearrangement joins TRBV30 to TRBJ2-1, with 8 bases identical to TRBD1. The CDR3 loop spans 13 amino acids. From germline, CDR1 is GTSNPN and CDR2 SVGIG (reference sequence). V lost 5 bases and J lost 5; bases outside the gene matches: 5. The whole variable domain, remainder taken from reference TRBV30 and TRBJ2-1, is SQTIHQWPATLVQPVGSPLSLECTVEGTSNPNLYWYRQAAGRGLQLLFYSVGIGQISSEVPQNLSASRPQDRQFILSSKKLLLSDSGFYLCAWDGTGDNEQFFGPGTRLTVL.

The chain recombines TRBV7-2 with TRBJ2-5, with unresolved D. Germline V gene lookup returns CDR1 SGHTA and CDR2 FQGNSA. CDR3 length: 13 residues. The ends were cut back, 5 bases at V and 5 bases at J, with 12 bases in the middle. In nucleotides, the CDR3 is TGTGCCAGCAGCCTCCCGTACGGGGAGACCCAGTACTTC. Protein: CASSLPYGETQYF.

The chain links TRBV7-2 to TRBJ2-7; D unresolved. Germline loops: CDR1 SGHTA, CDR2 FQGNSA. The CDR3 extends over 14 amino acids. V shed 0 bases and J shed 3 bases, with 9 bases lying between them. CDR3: CASSLAVGFYEQYF. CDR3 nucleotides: TGTGCCAGCAGCTTAGCGGTAGGATTCTACGAGCAGTACTTC.

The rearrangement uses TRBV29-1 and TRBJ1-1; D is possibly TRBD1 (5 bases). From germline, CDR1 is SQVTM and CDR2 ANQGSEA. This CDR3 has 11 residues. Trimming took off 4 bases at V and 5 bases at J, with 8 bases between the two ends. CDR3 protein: CSVGKGTEAFF. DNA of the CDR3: TGCAGCGTTGGTAAGGGGACTGAAGCTTTCTTT.

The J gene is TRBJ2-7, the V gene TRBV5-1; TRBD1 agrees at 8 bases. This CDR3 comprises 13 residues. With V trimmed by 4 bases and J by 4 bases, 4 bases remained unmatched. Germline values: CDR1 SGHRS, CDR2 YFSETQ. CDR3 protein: CASSTGQEYEQYF. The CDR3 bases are TGCGCCAGCAGCACGGGACAGGAATACGAGCAGTACTTC.

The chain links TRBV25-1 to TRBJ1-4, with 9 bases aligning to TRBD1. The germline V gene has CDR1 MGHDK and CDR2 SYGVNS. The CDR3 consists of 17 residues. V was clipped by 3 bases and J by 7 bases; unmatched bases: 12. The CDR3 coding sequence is TGTGCCAGCAGTGATTTGGGCGGGACAGGGTTTTTTGAAAAACTGTTTTTT. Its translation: CASSDLGGTGFFEKLFF.

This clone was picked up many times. This CDR3 is CASSRTPQGYGYTF. The CDR3, as DNA: TGTGCCAGCAGCCGTACTCCACAGGGGTATGGCTACACCTTC. This sequence joins TRBV16 and TRBJ1-2, with 7 bases fitting TRBD1. The V gene's germline CDR1 is KGHSY and CDR2 FQNENV. CDR3 length: 14 amino acids. J was trimmed by 5 bases and V by 4 bases; bases with no gene match: 7. The full variable domain, its missing parts supplied by reference TRBV16 and TRBJ1-2, is GEEVAQTPKHLVRGEGQKAKLYCAPIKGHSYVFWYQQVLKNEFKFLISFQNENVFDETGMPKERFSAKCLPNSPCSLEIQATKLEDSAVYFCASSRTPQGYGYTFGSGTRLTVV.

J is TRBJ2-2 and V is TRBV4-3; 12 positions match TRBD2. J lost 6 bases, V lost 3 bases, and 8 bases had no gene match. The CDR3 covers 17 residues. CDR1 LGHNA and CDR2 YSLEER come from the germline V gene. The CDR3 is CASSHTQLAGGPGELFF. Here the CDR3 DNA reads TGCGCCAGCAGCCACACTCAGCTAGCGGGGGGGCCCGGGGAGCTGTTTTTT.

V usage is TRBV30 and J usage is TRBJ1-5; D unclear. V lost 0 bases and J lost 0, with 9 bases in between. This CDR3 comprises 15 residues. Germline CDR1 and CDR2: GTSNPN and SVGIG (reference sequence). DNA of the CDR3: TGTGCCTGGAGTGTACGTCGACTTAGCAATCAGCCCCAGCATTTT. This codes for CAWSVRRLSNQPQHF. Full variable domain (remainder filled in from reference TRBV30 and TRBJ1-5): SQTIHQWPATLVQPVGSPLSLECTVEGTSNPNLYWYRQAAGRGLQLLFYSVGIGQISSEVPQNLSASRPQDRQFILSSKKLLLSDSGFYLCAWSVRRLSNQPQHFGDGTRLSIL.